This entry features one T cell receptor gamma chain sequence. Based on its abundance in the sample, this clone is medium-sized (0.01 to 0.1%). It has no known antigen specificity. Within one base of it there is no much larger clone, and no base qualities were kept. This same CDR3 is encoded by further DNA sequences in the sample. The library was built by means of multiplex PCR. Reads for this sample came from an Illumina MiSeq. From each sorted gammadelta T cell sample, both TCR gamma (TRG) and TCR delta (TRD) chains were sequenced. From the authors' description of their analysis: Repertoire analyses included clonotype tree plots, accumulated frequency of the top 20 clonotypes, diversity index (DI) and D75 metrics. The public reads were reprocessed by TCRdb using CATT, and rows of matching DNA were later combined. The V and J calls were not made by the authors but by TCRdb's processing. The sample records about 30,000 gamma-chain clones, approximately 1.5% of which are singletons. Approximately 19% of the sample goes to the ten largest clones.

These data originate in a study of γδ T cells in repeated Plasmodium falciparum infection listed by TCRdb under 2021. Background for the entire study: The natural-infection arm enrolled Malian children exposed to intense seasonal malaria transmission, compared against age and gender matched Australian children. Roughly 5 malaria-naive U.S. adults underwent four controlled human malaria infections by bites from P. falciparum NF54-infected Anopheles stephensi mosquitoes over approximately 600 days. Samples from controlled-infection subjects were taken at baseline, right before selected infections, and 21 days after each infection. The gammadelta TCR repertoires from Mali were analysed in two ways: cross-sectionally during periods with no transmission, and longitudinally across episodes of acute febrile malaria. The study examined how repeated Plasmodium falciparum infection shapes the human gammadelta T cell repertoire, using natural infection in Mali and controlled human malaria infection. Points the paper makes about the study in general: Analysis of inter-individual variability in gammadelta T cell responses was limited by the small size of the controlled-infection cohort. Repeated controlled infections appeared to drive waves of new clonotype selection in Vdelta2-negative, largely Vdelta1+, gammadelta TCR repertoires. The Malian cohort was drawn from a small rural village made up mostly of one ethnic group, which limits generalizability. Vgamma9/Vdelta2+ TCR repertoires showed a highly stable polyclonal repertoire over time and infection, with many inter-individual overlapping TCRgamma sequences. Compared with the repertoires of Australian children, the Vdelta2-negative gammadelta TCR repertoires of Malian children appeared more clonally expanded, less diverse and less shared.

V is pruned by 2 bases and J by 3 bases, leaving 7 bases of the junction without a gene match. The CDR3 goes from the cysteine to the phenylalanine over 14 residues. Just CDR3 DNA is preserved here, 42 bases in frame from base 1. CDR1 GITISATS and CDR2 ISYDGTV are derived from the germline V gene (reference sequence). For bulk TCR repertoire analysis, Vgamma9/Vdelta2+ and Vdelta2-negative gammadelta T cell populations were flow-sorted out of peripheral blood mononuclear cells. The sample comprised gamma-delta T cells from blood. This clonotype was obtained from a pool of human donors (malaria-infected and uninfected, not separated). The V gene is TRGV9 and the J gene is TRGJ1 or TRGJ2. The CDR3 here reads CALWEANPYYKKLF. In nucleotides, the sequence is TGTGCCTTGTGGGAGGCAAACCCTTATTATAAGAAACTCTTT.